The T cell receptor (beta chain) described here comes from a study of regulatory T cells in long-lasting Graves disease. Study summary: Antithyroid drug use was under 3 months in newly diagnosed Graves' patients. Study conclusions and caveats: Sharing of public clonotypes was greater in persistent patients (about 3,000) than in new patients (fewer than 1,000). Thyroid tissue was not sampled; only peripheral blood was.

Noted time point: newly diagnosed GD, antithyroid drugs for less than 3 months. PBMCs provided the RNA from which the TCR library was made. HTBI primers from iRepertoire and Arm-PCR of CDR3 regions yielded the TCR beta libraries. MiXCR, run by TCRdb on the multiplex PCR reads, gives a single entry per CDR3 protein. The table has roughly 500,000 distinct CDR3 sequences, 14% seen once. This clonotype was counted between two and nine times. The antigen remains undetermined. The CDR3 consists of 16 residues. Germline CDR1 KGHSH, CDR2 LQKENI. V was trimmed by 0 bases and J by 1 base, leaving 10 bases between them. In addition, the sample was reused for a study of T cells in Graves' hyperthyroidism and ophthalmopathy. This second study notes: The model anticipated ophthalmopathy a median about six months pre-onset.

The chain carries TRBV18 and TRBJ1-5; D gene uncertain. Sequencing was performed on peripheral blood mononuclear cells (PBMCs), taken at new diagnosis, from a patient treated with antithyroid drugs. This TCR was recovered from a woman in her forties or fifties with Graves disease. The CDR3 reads CASSPPPGLSNQPQHF. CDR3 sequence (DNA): TGTGCCAGCTCACCACCGCCGGGTTTAAGCAATCAGCCCCAGCATTTT.